Sequencing of this T cell receptor beta chain was carried out in a study of blood T cell repertoires in COVID-19. About the research overall: The samples span acute and convalescent COVID-19 from the United States, Italy and Spain. T cells, B-cell-depleted T cells, or PBMCs supplied cDNA or gDNA.

Authors' processing steps: Amplified reference gene primers provided the basis for estimating nucleated cell counts. This table comes from immunoSEQ multiplex PCR, and its TCRdb copy is limited to in-frame clones, with some not included. V, J and clone size are taken as reported in that table, and D and trimming were inferred from the DNA itself. The table lists 150,000 to 200,000 clones, around 77% of them singletons. V lost 6 bases, J lost 7 bases, and 5 bases stayed unmatched. Germline CDR1 and CDR2: MNHEY and SVGAGI. The CDR3 covers 14 residues. The chain employs TRBV6-5 and TRBJ2-2, with TRBD1 matching 10 bases. The sequenced material came from peripheral blood. This sequence originates from a man in his sixties with active or convalescent COVID-19. The CDR3, as DNA: TGTGCCAGCAGGACAGGGGGCTTGGACGGGGAGCTGTTTTTT. Amino acid sequence: CASRTGGLDGELFF.